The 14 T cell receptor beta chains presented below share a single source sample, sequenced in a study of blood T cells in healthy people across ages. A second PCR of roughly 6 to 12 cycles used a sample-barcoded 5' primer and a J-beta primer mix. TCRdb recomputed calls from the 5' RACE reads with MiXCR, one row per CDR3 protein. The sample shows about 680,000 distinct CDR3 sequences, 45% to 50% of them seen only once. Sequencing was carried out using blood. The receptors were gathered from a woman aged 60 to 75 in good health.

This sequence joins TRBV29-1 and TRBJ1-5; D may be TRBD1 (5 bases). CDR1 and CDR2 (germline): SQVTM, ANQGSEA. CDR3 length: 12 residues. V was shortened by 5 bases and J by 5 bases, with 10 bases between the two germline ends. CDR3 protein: CSVLVGDQPQHF. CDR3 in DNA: TGCAGCGTTCTCGTGGGGGATCAGCCCCAGCATTTT.

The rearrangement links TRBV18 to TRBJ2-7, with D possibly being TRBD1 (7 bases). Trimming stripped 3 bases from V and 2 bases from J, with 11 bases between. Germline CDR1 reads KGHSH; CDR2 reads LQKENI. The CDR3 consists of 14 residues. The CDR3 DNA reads TGTGCCAGCTCACCCGACAGGGAGGCCTACGAGCAGTACTTC. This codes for CASSPDREAYEQYF.

CDR3 coding DNA: TGCAGCGTGGCGGGACGAGGCGGAGGTACGCAGTATTTT. Amino acid sequence: CSVAGRGGGTQYF. The chain has TRBV29-1 and TRBJ2-3; perhaps TRBD2 as D (6 bases). Per germline, CDR1 SQVTM and CDR2 ANQGSEA. The CDR3 runs to 13 residues. V shed 6 bases and J shed 8 bases, with 18 bases lying between them.

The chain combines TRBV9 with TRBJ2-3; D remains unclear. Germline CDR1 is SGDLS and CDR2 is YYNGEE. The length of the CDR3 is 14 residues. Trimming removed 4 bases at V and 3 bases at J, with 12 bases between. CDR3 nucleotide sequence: TGTGCCAGCAGCACGGACGACTTAACAGATACGCAGTATTTT. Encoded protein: CASSTDDLTDTQYF.

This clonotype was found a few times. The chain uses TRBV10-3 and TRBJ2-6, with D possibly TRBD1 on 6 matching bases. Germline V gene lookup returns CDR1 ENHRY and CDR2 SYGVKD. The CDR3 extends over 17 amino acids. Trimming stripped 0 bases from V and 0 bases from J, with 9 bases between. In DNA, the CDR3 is TGTGCCATCAGTGAGTCGACAGGAGACTCTGGGGCCAACGTCCTGACTTTC. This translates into CAISESTGDSGANVLTF.

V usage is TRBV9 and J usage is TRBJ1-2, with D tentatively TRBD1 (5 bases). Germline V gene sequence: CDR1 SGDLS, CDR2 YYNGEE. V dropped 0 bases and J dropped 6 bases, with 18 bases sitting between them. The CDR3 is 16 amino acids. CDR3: CASSVEGRGPEDGYTF. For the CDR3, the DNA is TGTGCCAGCAGCGTAGAGGGGAGGGGACCTGAGGATGGCTACACCTTC.

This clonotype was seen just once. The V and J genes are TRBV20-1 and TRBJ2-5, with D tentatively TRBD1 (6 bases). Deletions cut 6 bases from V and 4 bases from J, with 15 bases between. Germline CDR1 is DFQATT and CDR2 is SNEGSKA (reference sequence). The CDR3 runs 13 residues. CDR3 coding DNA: TGCAGTGCGCGGACAGCCCGGGCAGAGACCCAGTACTTC. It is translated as CSARTARAETQYF.

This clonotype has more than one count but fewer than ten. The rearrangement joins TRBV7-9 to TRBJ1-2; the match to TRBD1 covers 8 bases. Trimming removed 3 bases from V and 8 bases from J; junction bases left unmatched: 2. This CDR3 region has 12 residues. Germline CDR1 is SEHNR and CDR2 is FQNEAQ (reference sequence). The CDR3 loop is CASSFPGGGYTF. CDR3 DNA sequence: TGTGCCAGCAGCTTCCCAGGGGGCGGCTACACCTTC.

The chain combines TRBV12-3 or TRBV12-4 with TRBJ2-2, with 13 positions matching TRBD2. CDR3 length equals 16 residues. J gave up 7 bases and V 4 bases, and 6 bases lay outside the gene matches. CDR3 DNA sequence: TGTGCCAGCAGTTACCGAACTAGCGGGAGGGGCGGGGAGCTGTTTTTT. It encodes CASSYRTSGRGGELFF.

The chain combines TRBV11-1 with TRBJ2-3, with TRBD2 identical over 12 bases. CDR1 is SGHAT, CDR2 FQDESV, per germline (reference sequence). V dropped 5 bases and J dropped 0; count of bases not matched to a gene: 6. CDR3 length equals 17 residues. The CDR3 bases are TGTGCCAGCAGCCGGACTAGCGGGATTCTAAGCACAGATACGCAGTATTTT. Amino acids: CASSRTSGILSTDTQYF. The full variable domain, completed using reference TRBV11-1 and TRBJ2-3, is EAEVAQSPRYKITEKSQAVAFWCDPISGHATLYWYRQILGQGPELLVQFQDESVVDDSQLPKDRFSAERLKGVDSTLKIQPAELGDSAMYLCASSRTSGILSTDTQYFGPGTRLTVL.

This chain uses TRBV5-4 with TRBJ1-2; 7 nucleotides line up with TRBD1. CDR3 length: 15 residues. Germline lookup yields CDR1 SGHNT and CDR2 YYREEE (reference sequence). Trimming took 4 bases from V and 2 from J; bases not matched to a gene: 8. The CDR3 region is CASSPRQGPNYGYTF. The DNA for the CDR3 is TGTGCCAGCAGCCCCCGACAGGGTCCCAACTATGGCTACACCTTC.

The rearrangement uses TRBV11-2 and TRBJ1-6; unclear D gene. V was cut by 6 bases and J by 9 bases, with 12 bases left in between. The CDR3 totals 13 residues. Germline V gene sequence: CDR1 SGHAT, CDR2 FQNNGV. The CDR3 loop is CASRGDGGSPLHF. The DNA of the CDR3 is TGTGCCAGCAGAGGAGACGGCGGTTCACCCCTCCACTTT.

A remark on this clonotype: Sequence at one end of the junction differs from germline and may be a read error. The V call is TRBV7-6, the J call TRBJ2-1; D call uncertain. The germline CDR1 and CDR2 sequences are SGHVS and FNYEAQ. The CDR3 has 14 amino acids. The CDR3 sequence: CASSASPSYNEQFF. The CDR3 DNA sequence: TGTGCTAGCAGCGCCAGCCCCTCCTACAATGAGCAGTTCTTC. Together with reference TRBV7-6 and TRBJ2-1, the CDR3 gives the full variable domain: GAGVSQSPRYKVTKRGQDVALRCDPISGHVSLYWYRQALGQGPEFLTYFNYEAQQDKSGLPNDRFSAERPEGSISTLTIQRTEQRDSAMYRCASSASPSYNEQFFGPGTRLTVL.

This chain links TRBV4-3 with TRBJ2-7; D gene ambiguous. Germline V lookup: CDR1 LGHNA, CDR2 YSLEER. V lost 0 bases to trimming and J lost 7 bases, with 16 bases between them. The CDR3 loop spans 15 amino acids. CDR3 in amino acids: CASSQEDGSYNEQYF. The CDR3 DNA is TGCGCCAGCAGCCAAGAGGATGGCTCCTACAATGAGCAGTACTTC.